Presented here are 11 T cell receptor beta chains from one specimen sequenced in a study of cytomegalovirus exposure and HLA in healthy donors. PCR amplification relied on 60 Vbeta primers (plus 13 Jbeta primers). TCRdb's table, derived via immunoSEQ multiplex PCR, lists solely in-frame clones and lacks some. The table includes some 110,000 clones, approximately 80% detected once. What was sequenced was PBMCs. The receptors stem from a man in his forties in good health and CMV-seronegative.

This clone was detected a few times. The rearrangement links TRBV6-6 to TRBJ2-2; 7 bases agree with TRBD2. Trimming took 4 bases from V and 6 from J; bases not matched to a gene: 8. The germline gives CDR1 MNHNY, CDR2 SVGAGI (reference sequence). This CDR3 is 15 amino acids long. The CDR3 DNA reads TGTGCCAGCAGTTCTAGGGGAGGGGAATCCGGGGAGCTGTTTTTT. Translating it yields CASSSRGGESGELFF.

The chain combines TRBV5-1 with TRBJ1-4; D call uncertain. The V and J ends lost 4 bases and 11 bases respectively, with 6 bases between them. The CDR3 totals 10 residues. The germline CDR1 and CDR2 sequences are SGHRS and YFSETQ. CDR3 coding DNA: TGCGCCAGCAGCACGGAGAAACTGTTTTTT. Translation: CASSTEKLFF.

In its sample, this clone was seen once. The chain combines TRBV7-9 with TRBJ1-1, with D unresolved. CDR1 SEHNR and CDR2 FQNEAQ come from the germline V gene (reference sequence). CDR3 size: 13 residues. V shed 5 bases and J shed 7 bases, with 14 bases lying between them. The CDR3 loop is CASSPSLTGEAFF. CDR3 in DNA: TGTGCCAGCAGCCCATCATTAACTGGTGAAGCTTTCTTT.

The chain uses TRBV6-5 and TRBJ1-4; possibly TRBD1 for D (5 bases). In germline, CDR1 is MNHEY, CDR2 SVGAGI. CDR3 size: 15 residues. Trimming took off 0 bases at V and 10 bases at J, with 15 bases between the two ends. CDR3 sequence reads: CASSYSEQVSGKLFF. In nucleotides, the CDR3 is TGTGCCAGCAGTTACTCGGAACAGGTTTCAGGAAAACTGTTTTTT.

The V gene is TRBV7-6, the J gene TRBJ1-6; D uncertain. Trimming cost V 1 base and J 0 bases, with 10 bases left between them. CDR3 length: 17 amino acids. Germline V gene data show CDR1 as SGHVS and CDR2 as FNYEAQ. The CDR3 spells CASSLGGGSSYNSPLHF. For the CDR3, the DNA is TGTGCCAGCAGCTTAGGGGGAGGGAGCTCCTATAATTCACCCCTCCACTTT.

Here the CDR3 reads CASSLGAMGNEKLFF. The CDR3 DNA reads TGTGCCAGCAGTTTAGGGGCCATGGGAAATGAAAAACTGTTTTTT. The V and J genes are TRBV27 and TRBJ1-4; D might be TRBD1 (5 bases). Looked up from germline, CDR1 is MNHEY and CDR2 is SMNVEV (reference sequence). This CDR3 comprises 15 residues. Trimming left V 2 bases short and J 5 bases short, with 12 bases between.

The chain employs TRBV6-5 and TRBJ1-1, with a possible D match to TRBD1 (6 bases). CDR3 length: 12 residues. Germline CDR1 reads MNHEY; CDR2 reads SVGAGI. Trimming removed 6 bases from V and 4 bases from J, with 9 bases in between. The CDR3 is CASRAGATEAFF. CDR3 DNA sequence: TGTGCCAGCAGGGCGGGGGCCACTGAAGCTTTCTTT.

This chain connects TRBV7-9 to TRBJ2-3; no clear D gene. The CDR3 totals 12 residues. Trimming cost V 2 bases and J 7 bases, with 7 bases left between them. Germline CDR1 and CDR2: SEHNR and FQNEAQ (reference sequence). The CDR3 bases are TGTGCCAGCAGCTTACGGTACCATACGCAGTATTTT. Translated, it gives CASSLRYHTQYF.

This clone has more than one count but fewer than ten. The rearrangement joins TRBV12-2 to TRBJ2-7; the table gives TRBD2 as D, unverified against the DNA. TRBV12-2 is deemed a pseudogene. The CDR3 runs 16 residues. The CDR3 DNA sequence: TGTGCAAGTCGCCCCACTTGGTCCACCCTCTCCTACGAGCAGTACTTC. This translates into CASRPTWSTLSYEQYF.

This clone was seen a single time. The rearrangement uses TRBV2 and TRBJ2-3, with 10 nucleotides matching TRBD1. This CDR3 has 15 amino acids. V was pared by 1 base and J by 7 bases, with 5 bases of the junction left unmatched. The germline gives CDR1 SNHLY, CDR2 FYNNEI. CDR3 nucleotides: TGTGCCAGCAGTGAAGGACAGGGGGCGCGAAATACGCAGTATTTT. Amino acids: CASSEGQGARNTQYF.

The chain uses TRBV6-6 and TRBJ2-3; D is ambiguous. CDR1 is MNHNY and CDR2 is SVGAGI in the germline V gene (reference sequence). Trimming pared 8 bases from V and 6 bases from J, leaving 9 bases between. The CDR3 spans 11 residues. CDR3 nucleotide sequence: TGTGCCAGCGCCCGACTCGATACGCAGTATTTT. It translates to CASARLDTQYF.